This T cell receptor beta chain comes out of a study of T cells after yellow fever vaccination. Regarding the study as a whole: CD4 and CD8 compartments shared a small share of clonotypes, likely from convergent recombination. Within FACS-sorted repertoires, abundant clonotypes contaminating from the bulk population could be present. The booster saw the reappearance of most primary-vaccination clones (more than 95% CD4, 88% CD8).

Germline V gene lookup returns CDR1 KGHSH and CDR2 LQKENI. V lost 2 bases to trimming and J lost 2 bases, with 10 bases between them. This CDR3 has 14 residues. With respect to this clonotype: Its antigen remains unknown.

Each CDR3 protein is one row after TCRdb ran MiXCR on the 5' RACE reads. The profile covers some 600,000 distinct CDR3 sequences, with 12% appearing a single time and 14% to 15% taken by the ten largest. Material: PBMCs, obtained on the day of the yellow fever booster vaccination. V usage is TRBV18 and J usage is TRBJ2-7, with unresolved D. The TCR was taken from a man younger than 45 who received the YFV17D yellow fever vaccine. CDR3: CASSPYKTPYEQYF. The DNA of the CDR3 is TGTGCCAGCTCACCATACAAAACCCCCTACGAGCAGTACTTC.